These T cell receptor beta chains were read from a single sample in a study of radiation and T cells in renal cell carcinoma. Libraries were prepared by immunoSEQ multiplex PCR; TCRdb keeps only in-frame clonotypes and omits some of them. The sample lists around 75,000 clones, roughly 82% occurring once. This specimen was blood, taken from a patient whose treatment included radiotherapy and nephrectomy. The receptors stem from a man in his 60s with renal cell carcinoma. Both conserved end residues are part of each CDR3. Each record gives: J gene, V gene, CDR3 protein.

TRBJ2-5	TRBV29-1	CSARDRTQKETQYF
TRBJ2-2	TRBV4-1	CASSPGSGMNTGELFF
TRBJ2-1	TRBV21-1	CASGILAFRSYNEQFF
TRBJ2-7	TRBV15	CATSRDIGQGDEQYF
TRBJ2-1	TRBV5-4	CASSVDLDEQFF
TRBJ2-1	TRBV11-2	CASSHGRPRAWGQFF
TRBJ1-5	TRBV28	CASSRGSGNQPQHF
TRBJ2-7	TRBV7-2	CASSQISGTGSLFGGEQYF
TRBJ1-5	TRBV5-6	CASSLGPDGNQPQHF
TRBJ2-3	TRBV30	CAWSVLDSSTDTQYF
TRBJ1-4	TRBV21-1	CASSKRNGIRQDNEKLFF
TRBJ2-1	TRBV7-2	CASSLDFSEQFF
TRBJ1-2	TRBV7-3	CASSLSGQGDGYTF
TRBJ2-1	TRBV7-8	CASSLVGGGQYNEQFF
TRBJ1-4	TRBV28	CASSAPGVKLFF
TRBJ2-7	TRBV6-5	CASSYSGPYEQYF
TRBJ1-1	TRBV4-1	CASSQDPGQGRAFF
TRBJ1-3	TRBV7-9	CASSLRAREGNTIYF
TRBJ2-1	TRBV18	CASSLGPSSYNEQFF
TRBJ2-5	TRBV29-1	CSVGGDWSETQYF
TRBJ2-1	TRBV11-1	CASSFRSEQFF
TRBJ1-2	TRBV4-2	CASSQGGHYGYTF
TRBJ2-2	TRBV28	CASSSQGARTGELFF
TRBJ2-1	TRBV19	CASGAGTGYEQFF
TRBJ1-2	TRBV5-1	CASSLAGGRDYGYTF
TRBJ2-7	TRBV27	CASSRTSGSAVIVDEQYF
TRBJ2-5	TRBV5-1	CASSLSTQETQYF
TRBJ2-1	TRBV5-4	CASSSTSGKVFF
TRBJ2-1	TRBV12-5	CASGLAGGEQFF
TRBJ2-1	TRBV27	CASRISGGSYNEQFF
TRBJ1-5	TRBV28	CASSLSVAGSNQPQHF
TRBJ2-3	TRBV27	CATIEDSTDTQYF
TRBJ2-2	TRBV11-3	CASSRTGTNTGELFF
TRBJ2-1	TRBV7-2	CASSLFATSGIRNEQFF
TRBJ1-1	TRBV6-5	CASSERGVATEAFF
TRBJ2-7	TRBV7-9	CASSRRTGGSYEQYF
TRBJ2-6	TRBV28	CASSGTGTGANVLTF